The 9 T cell receptor beta chains below were found in one sample sequenced in a study of cytomegalovirus exposure and HLA in healthy donors. A multiplex PCR was run with 60 Vbeta primers and 13 Jbeta primers. Data came from immunoSEQ multiplex PCR; TCRdb stores just in-frame clones and leaves some out. This sample yields hundreds of thousands of clones, of which 76% are seen a single time; about 0.63% belongs to the top ten. The specimen was PBMCs. These receptors were obtained from a man aged 18-30 years in good health and CMV-seronegative.

V usage is TRBV18 and J usage is TRBJ1-1, with unresolved D. Trimming stripped 4 bases from V and 5 bases from J, with 14 bases between. Germline CDR1 and CDR2: KGHSH and LQKENI. The CDR3 contains 14 residues. DNA of the CDR3: TGTGCCAGCTCACTCTCACTAGGAGAGACTGAAGCTTTCTTT. Protein product: CASSLSLGETEAFF.

The genes are TRBV9 and TRBJ2-5, with 7 nucleotides matching TRBD1. J was trimmed by 2 bases and V by 0 bases; bases with no gene match: 4. CDR3 length: 15 residues. Germline-derived CDR1 and CDR2 are SGDLS and YYNGEE. The CDR3 reads CASSVGDSNQETQYF. The CDR3 DNA sequence: TGTGCCAGCAGCGTAGGGGACAGCAATCAAGAGACCCAGTACTTC.

The V gene is TRBV18, the J gene TRBJ2-1, with D uncertain. The CDR3 consists of 14 residues. Trimming took 3 bases from V and 8 from J, leaving 14 bases between them. Germline V CDR1 and CDR2: KGHSH, LQKENI. The CDR3 sequence: CASSPVPEKHEQFF. CDR3 nucleotide sequence: TGTGCCAGCTCACCTGTACCGGAGAAACATGAGCAGTTCTTC.

The rearrangement joins TRBV5-1 to TRBJ2-1, with TRBD2 matching 11 bases. The germline V gene has CDR1 SGHRS and CDR2 YFSETQ. Trimming removed 4 bases from V and 4 bases from J; junction bases left unmatched: 4. This CDR3 has 15 amino acids. The CDR3 sequence is CASSLTSGDYNEQFF. The CDR3 DNA follows: TGCGCCAGCAGCCTGACTAGCGGGGATTACAATGAGCAGTTCTTC. Using reference TRBV5-1 and TRBJ2-1 for the parts outside the CDR3, the full variable domain is KAGVTQTPRYLIKTRGQQVTLSCSPISGHRSVSWYQQTPGQGLQFLFEYFSETQRNKGNFPGRFSGRQFSNSRSEMNVSTLELGDSALYLCASSLTSGDYNEQFFGPGTRLTVL.

This clone was detected a few times. The chain has TRBV5-1 and TRBJ2-1; the match to TRBD2 covers 11 bases. V dropped 4 bases and J dropped 6; count of bases not matched to a gene: 6. The CDR3 contains 15 residues. Per the germline V gene, CDR1 is SGHRS and CDR2 is YFSETQ. CDR3 protein: CASSKRLAGPNEQFF. CDR3 DNA sequence: TGCGCCAGCAGCAAAAGACTAGCGGGGCCCAATGAGCAGTTCTTC.

As DNA, the CDR3 is TGTGCCAGCAGTGAAGAATGGAGGGAGACAGATACGCAGTATTTT. It translates to CASSEEWRETDTQYF. The rearrangement uses TRBV6-1 and TRBJ2-3, with D possibly matching TRBD2 (6 bases). Germline-derived CDR1 and CDR2 are MNHNS and SASEGT. Trimming took 1 base from V and 3 from J, leaving 11 bases between them. The CDR3 is 15 residues long.

This clone was recorded a few times. This rearrangement joins TRBV29-1 to TRBJ2-1; 11 bases align to TRBD1. Germline V gene data show CDR1 as SQVTM and CDR2 as ANQGSEA. V lost 4 bases and J lost 2; bases outside the gene matches: 7. The CDR3 has 16 amino acids. Written as DNA, the CDR3 is TGCAGCGTTGCGAGTCCGGGACAGGGGGCCTACAATGAGCAGTTCTTC. Residues: CSVASPGQGAYNEQFF.

The chain joins TRBV27 to TRBJ1-4; no firm D call. V was shortened by 3 bases and J by 7 bases, with 12 bases between the two germline ends. The CDR3 spans 14 residues. Germline V gene data show CDR1 as MNHEY and CDR2 as SMNVEV (reference sequence). CDR3 in DNA: TGTGCCAGCAGTTTTACATTAGAGGGTGAAAAACTGTTTTTT. Translation: CASSFTLEGEKLFF.

The chain has TRBV28 and TRBJ1-3; D unclear. The CDR3 is made up of 16 amino acids. Germline assignment: CDR1 MDHEN and CDR2 SYDVKM. V was cut by 1 base and J by 4 bases, with 14 bases left in between. The CDR3 DNA is TGTGCCAGCAGTTTATTTTACCCAGGAATGGGAAACACCATATATTTT. This gives the protein CASSLFYPGMGNTIYF.